The 13 T cell receptor beta chains given below trace back to one sample, sequenced in a study of blood T cell repertoires in COVID-19. Assay: immunoSEQ multiplex PCR; the TCRdb copy retains only in-frame clones and omits some. The sample has fewer than 300,000 clones; around 90% are singletons. The sample was PBMCs or T cells enriched from blood (not recorded which). Receptors originate from a woman aged 25 to 39 who had recovered from COVID-19.

This chain uses TRBV6-2 or TRBV6-3 with TRBJ2-7; 9 bases match TRBD1. The V segment lost 5 bases and the J segment 2 bases; nucleotides outside the gene matches: 4. CDR1 and CDR2 (germline): MNHEY, SVGEGT. The length of the CDR3 is 14 residues. CDR3 in amino acids: CASSTGGLAYEQYF. CDR3 DNA: TGTGCCAGCAGTACAGGGGGCTTGGCCTACGAGCAGTACTTC.

The chain employs TRBV27 and TRBJ2-3, with 10 bases lining up with TRBD2. The CDR3 is 19 amino acids. Germline V lookup: CDR1 MNHEY, CDR2 SMNVEV (reference sequence). V gave up 4 bases and J gave up 5 bases; unmatched junction bases: 18. CDR3 in amino acids: CASSSNRAGGPNSGDTQYF. The CDR3 DNA follows: TGTGCCAGCAGTTCCAACCGAGCGGGAGGGCCCAATTCAGGAGATACGCAGTATTTT.

The chain couples TRBV6-2 or TRBV6-3 to TRBJ2-1, with D possibly being TRBD1 (5 bases). V lost 5 bases, J lost 4 bases, and 15 bases lay in between. This CDR3 spans 15 amino acids. From germline, CDR1 is MNHEY and CDR2 SVGEGT. Here the CDR3 reads CASSGAGPPYNEQFF. CDR3 in DNA: TGTGCCAGCAGTGGTGCAGGGCCCCCGTACAATGAGCAGTTCTTC.

The chain couples TRBV7-9 to TRBJ1-2; 8 bases are a match to TRBD1. V gave up 5 bases and J gave up 3 bases; unmatched junction bases: 8. Germline V gene lookup returns CDR1 SEHNR and CDR2 FQNEAQ (reference sequence). The CDR3 has 15 amino acids. CDR3 in DNA: TGTGCCAGCAGCACTTACAGGGGGTCCTACTATGGCTACACCTTC. The encoded protein is CASSTYRGSYYGYTF.

With regard to this clone: The junction differs from germline at one of its ends, possibly a read error. The chain has TRBV19 and TRBJ2-1; possible D gene TRBD2, 5 bases. The CDR3 has 16 amino acids. Germline-derived CDR1 and CDR2 are LNHDA and SQIVND (reference sequence). CDR3 sequence: CASSMVRRTSFNEQFF. The CDR3 DNA follows: TGTGCCAGTAGTATGGTCCGGAGGACCTCCTTCAATGAGCAGTTCTTC. Together with reference TRBV19 and TRBJ2-1, the CDR3 gives the full variable domain: DGGITQSPKYLFRKEGQNVTLSCEQNLNHDAMYWYRQDPGQGLRLIYYSQIVNDFQKGDIAEGYSVSREKKESFPLTVTSAQKNPTAFYLCASSMVRRTSFNEQFFGPGTRLTVL.

The chain links TRBV14 to TRBJ2-1; 10 bases match TRBD2. Germline assignment: CDR1 SGHDN and CDR2 FVKESK. The CDR3 sequence is 15 residues long. The V segment lost 0 bases and the J segment 7 bases; nucleotides outside the gene matches: 3. The CDR3, as DNA: TGTGCCAGCAGCCAAGAACAACTAGCGGGAAATGAGCAGTTCTTC. Its translation is CASSQEQLAGNEQFF.

This sequence joins TRBV7-9 and TRBJ1-5; possibly TRBD1 for D (5 bases). The germline V gene has CDR1 SEHNR and CDR2 FQNEAQ (reference sequence). The CDR3 length is 16 residues. V was trimmed by 5 bases and J by 0 bases, leaving 14 bases between them. Here the CDR3 DNA reads TGTGCCAGCAGCCCCTCCCAGGGAACTAGCAATCAGCCCCAGCATTTT. It yields the protein CASSPSQGTSNQPQHF.

The rearrangement joins TRBV14 to TRBJ2-5; the D gene is possibly TRBD2 (6 bases). The CDR3 totals 14 residues. Germline CDR1 reads SGHDN; CDR2 reads FVKESK. With 4 bases removed from V and 4 bases from J, the gap between germline ends came to 13 bases. The CDR3 coding sequence is TGTGCCAGCAGCCCGGGAGTTCTCCCAGAGACCCAGTACTTC. Its protein product is CASSPGVLPETQYF.

This clone has only one observation. The chain employs TRBV9 and TRBJ1-3; D is unresolved. The germline V gene has CDR1 SGDLS and CDR2 YYNGEE. Trimming stripped 4 bases from V and 8 bases from J, with 28 bases between. The CDR3 has 18 residues. In nucleotides, the CDR3 is TGTGCCAGCAGCCGCCCCACTGGTTCCCTTAATTACGCGGACACCATATATTTT. It encodes CASSRPTGSLNYADTIYF.

The chain couples TRBV29-1 to TRBJ2-3; 11 bases are a match to TRBD2. The CDR3 spans 15 residues. V was clipped by 4 bases and J by 6 bases; unmatched bases: 9. The germline CDR1 and CDR2 sequences are SQVTM and ANQGSEA. The CDR3 is CSVAFSGRAMDTQYF. As DNA, the CDR3 is TGCAGCGTTGCATTTAGCGGGAGGGCGATGGATACGCAGTATTTT.

The chain couples TRBV7-2 to TRBJ2-1; TRBD2 matches at 12 bases. Germline V lookup: CDR1 SGHTA, CDR2 FQGNSA. V was pared by 2 bases and J by 7 bases, with 3 bases of the junction left unmatched. CDR3 length equals 15 residues. The CDR3 protein is CASSLLAGGWNEQFF. CDR3 nucleotide sequence: TGTGCCAGCAGCTTACTAGCGGGAGGGTGGAATGAGCAGTTCTTC. Based on the CDR3 plus reference TRBV7-2 and TRBJ2-1, the full variable domain is GAGVSQSPSNKVTEKGKDVELRCDPISGHTALYWYRQSLGQGLEFLIYFQGNSAPDKSGLPSDRFSAERTGGSVSTLTIQRTQQEDSAVYLCASSLLAGGWNEQFFGPGTRLTVL.

The chain recombines TRBV7-3 with TRBJ2-3, with 9 bases identical to TRBD1. The germline V gene has CDR1 SGHTA and CDR2 FQGTGA. The V and J ends lost 5 bases and 4 bases, in that order; junction bases with no gene match: 7. This CDR3 is 15 amino acids long. This CDR3 reads CASSPRDREADTQYF. CDR3 in DNA: TGTGCCAGCAGCCCACGGGACAGGGAGGCAGATACGCAGTATTTT.

The chain combines TRBV7-3 with TRBJ2-2, with D maybe TRBD2 (6 bases). Germline assignment: CDR1 SGHTA and CDR2 FQGTGA. This CDR3 contains 15 residues. V was shortened by 2 bases and J by 3 bases, with 10 bases between the two germline ends. The CDR3 coding sequence is TGTGCCAGCAGCTTATGGGGGGAGCACACCGGGGAGCTGTTTTTT. It specifies CASSLWGEHTGELFF.